The rows below give T cell receptor beta chains drawn from one sample of a study of blood T cells in healthy people across ages. TCRdb used MiXCR to reprocess the 5' RACE reads, holding one entry per CDR3 protein. The data hold about 560,000 distinct CDR3 sequences, with 25% to 35% observed a single time. This sample also belongs to another study, concerning T cells of mothers and their children.

Sample: blood. Receptors originate from a boy younger than 10 in good health. Each CDR3 is given with its conserved first and last residue. Each record gives: D gene, clone size, J gene, V gene, CDR3 protein, CDR3 DNA. The D gene is left open where the match is weak. Some rows mark clone size as missing; the rest say once, few, many or name a class of expanded clone.

D: NA; size: NA; J: TRBJ2-5; V: TRBV7-6; CDR3: CASSLRWREPPGETQYF; DNA: TGTGCCAGCAGCTTAAGGTGGAGGGAGCCCCCGGGGGAGACCCAGTACTTC
D: NA; size: few; J: TRBJ1-4; V: TRBV7-9; CDR3: CASSFRAGREKLFF; DNA: TGTGCCAGCAGCTTCCGTGCTGGGCGGGAAAAACTGTTTTTT
D: NA; size: NA; J: TRBJ1-2; V: TRBV6-1; CDR3: CASAEMGTYGYTF; DNA: TGTGCCAGCGCCGAAATGGGGACTTATGGCTACACCTTC
D: NA; size: few; J: TRBJ2-1; V: TRBV7-6; CDR3: CASSRGLPYNEQFF; DNA: TGTGCCAGCAGCCGTGGACTCCCCTACAATGAGCAGTTCTTC
D: TRBD1; size: few; J: TRBJ2-5; V: TRBV13; CDR3: CASSFRQGWETQYF; DNA: TGTGCCAGCAGCTTCAGACAGGGTTGGGAGACCCAGTACTTC
D: TRBD2; size: few; J: TRBJ2-7; V: TRBV6-2/TRBV6-3; CDR3: CASKRGSSYEQYF; DNA: TGTGCCTCCAAGCGCGGGAGTTCCTACGAGCAGTACTTC
D: NA; size: NA; J: TRBJ1-2; V: TRBV28; CDR3: CASKGVIDYGYTF; DNA: TGTGCCAGCAAAGGCGTAATAGACTATGGCTACACCTTC
D: NA; size: many; J: TRBJ2-3; V: TRBV6-4; CDR3: CASSESSGEADTQYF; DNA: TGTGCCAGCAGTGAGTCCTCCGGGGAGGCAGATACGCAGTATTTT
D: NA; size: NA; J: TRBJ2-1; V: TRBV11-2; CDR3: CASSPRLFDEQFF; DNA: TGTGCCAGCAGCCCCAGACTTTTCGATGAGCAGTTCTTC
D: TRBD1; size: few; J: TRBJ1-2; V: TRBV25-1; CDR3: CASSGTGTGGRDYGYTF; DNA: TGTGCCAGCAGTGGGACCGGGACAGGGGGCAGAGACTATGGCTACACCTTC
D: NA; size: NA; J: TRBJ2-1; V: TRBV27; CDR3: CASSLSQSLYNEQFF; DNA: TGTGCCAGCAGTTTATCCCAATCCCTATACAATGAGCAGTTCTTC
D: NA; size: NA; J: TRBJ1-2; V: TRBV20-1; CDR3: CSARVGEVGYTF; DNA: TGCAGTGCTAGAGTTGGCGAAGTTGGCTACACCTTC
D: NA; size: few; J: TRBJ1-1; V: TRBV15; CDR3: CATSSSQMWDTEAFF; DNA: TGTGCCACCAGCAGCTCCCAGATGTGGGACACTGAAGCTTTCTTT
D: TRBD1; size: NA; J: TRBJ2-4; V: TRBV13; CDR3: CASSSRDSQNIQYF; DNA: TGTGCCAGCAGCTCCCGGGACAGCCAAAACATTCAGTACTTC
D: NA; size: NA; J: TRBJ2-5; V: TRBV29-1; CDR3: CSVASRQETQYF; DNA: TGCAGCGTTGCTAGCCGGCAAGAGACCCAGTACTTC
D: TRBD2; size: few; J: TRBJ2-1; V: TRBV27; CDR3: CASSPGLAGGVGDEQFF; DNA: TGTGCCAGCAGTCCCGGACTAGCGGGGGGAGTAGGCGATGAGCAGTTCTTC
D: NA; size: many; J: TRBJ2-6; V: TRBV29-1; CDR3: CSVAGPASGANVLTF; DNA: TGCAGCGTGGCAGGCCCGGCCTCTGGGGCCAACGTCCTGACTTTC
D: TRBD2; size: NA; J: TRBJ2-5; V: TRBV6-6; CDR3: CASSTGGSGETQYF; DNA: TGTGCCAGCAGTACGGGCGGGAGTGGAGAGACCCAGTACTTC
D: TRBD1; size: NA; J: TRBJ1-2; V: TRBV20-1; CDR3: CSAHLIAVGTDYGYTF; DNA: TGCAGTGCTCACTTAATAGCCGTTGGGACAGACTATGGCTACACCTTC
D: TRBD1; size: NA; J: TRBJ2-7; V: TRBV3-1; CDR3: CASSKAKVFWQGAFEQYF; DNA: TGTGCCAGCAGCAAAGCTAAAGTGTTTTGGCAGGGGGCGTTCGAGCAGTACTTC
D: NA; size: few; J: TRBJ1-1; V: TRBV12-3/TRBV12-4; CDR3: CASSLAKGRGHTEAFF; DNA: TGTGCCAGCAGTTTGGCCAAGGGGCGCGGGCACACTGAAGCTTTCTTT
D: TRBD1; size: NA; J: TRBJ2-2; V: TRBV6-2/TRBV6-3; CDR3: CASSSTRGRTGDTGELFF; DNA: TGTGCCAGCAGTTCGACTCGCGGCCGTACAGGGGACACCGGGGAGCTGTTTTTT
D: NA; size: few; J: TRBJ2-5; V: TRBV6-1; CDR3: CASTAGLQETQYF; DNA: TGTGCCAGCACTGCGGGCCTCCAAGAGACCCAGTACTTC
D: NA; size: NA; J: TRBJ2-5; V: TRBV27; CDR3: CASSPLDRTYQETQYF; DNA: TGTGCCAGCAGCCCACTAGACAGAACTTACCAAGAGACCCAGTACTTC
D: NA; size: few; J: TRBJ2-1; V: TRBV10-3; CDR3: CAISGSGHNEQFF; DNA: TGTGCCATCAGCGGTAGCGGACACAATGAGCAGTTCTTC
D: NA; size: NA; J: TRBJ2-1; V: TRBV6-4; CDR3: CASSDPVSNEQFF; DNA: TGTGCCAGCAGTGACCCTGTTTCCAATGAGCAGTTCTTC
D: TRBD1; size: NA; J: TRBJ2-7; V: TRBV7-2; CDR3: CASSLRGPDYGQYF; DNA: TGTGCCAGCAGTCTTAGGGGGCCTGACTACGGGCAGTACTTC
D: TRBD1; size: NA; J: TRBJ1-1; V: TRBV6-5; CDR3: CASSYGQGKLAFF; DNA: TGTGCCAGCAGTTACGGACAGGGGAAGTTAGCTTTCTTT
D: NA; size: NA; J: TRBJ2-5; V: TRBV27; CDR3: CASSKSRQGGSETQYF; DNA: TGTGCCAGCAGTAAAAGTCGACAGGGAGGCTCAGAGACCCAGTACTTC
D: TRBD1; size: few; J: TRBJ1-2; V: TRBV20-1; CDR3: CSARDRRDRGSGYTF; DNA: TGCAGTGCTAGAGATCGGAGGGACAGGGGGTCGGGCTACACCTTC
D: NA; size: few; J: TRBJ2-7; V: TRBV29-1; CDR3: CSVVPSGSYEQYF; DNA: TGCAGCGTTGTCCCCTCGGGCTCCTACGAGCAGTACTTC
D: NA; size: few; J: TRBJ2-5; V: TRBV20-1; CDR3: CSAPKLAQETQYF; DNA: TGCAGTGCACCGAAGCTTGCCCAAGAGACCCAGTACTTC
D: NA; size: NA; J: TRBJ1-2; V: TRBV20-1; CDR3: CSARDQAGYGYTF; DNA: TGCAGTGCTAGAGATCAGGCAGGCTATGGCTACACCTTC
D: TRBD1; size: NA; J: TRBJ2-7; V: TRBV4-1; CDR3: CASSLIGQGGGEQYF; DNA: TGCGCCAGCAGCCTCATAGGACAGGGCGGCGGCGAGCAGTACTTC
D: TRBD1; size: many; J: TRBJ2-3; V: TRBV12-3/TRBV12-4; CDR3: CASSSTGADTQYF; DNA: TGTGCCAGCAGTTCCACAGGGGCCGATACGCAGTATTTT
D: TRBD2; size: NA; J: TRBJ2-5; V: TRBV9; CDR3: CASSARLAVETQYF; DNA: TGTGCCAGCAGCGCCCGACTAGCGGTGGAGACCCAGTACTTC
D: TRBD2; size: NA; J: TRBJ2-2; V: TRBV6-5; CDR3: CASSYFSGANTGELFF; DNA: TGTGCCAGCAGTTACTTTAGCGGGGCGAACACCGGGGAGCTGTTTTTT
D: NA; size: NA; J: TRBJ1-2; V: TRBV29-1; CDR3: CSVEDLGVGERGYTF; DNA: TGCAGCGTTGAAGATCTAGGTGTAGGGGAACGTGGCTACACCTTC
D: TRBD2; size: few; J: TRBJ2-5; V: TRBV30; CDR3: CAWSVQREGPYF; DNA: TGTGCCTGGAGTGTCCAGCGGGAGGGCCCGTACTTC
D: NA; size: few; J: TRBJ2-5; V: TRBV12-3/TRBV12-4; CDR3: CASSLGRGRQETQYF; DNA: TGTGCCAGCAGTCTGGGGCGGGGACGACAAGAGACCCAGTACTTC
D: NA; size: NA; J: TRBJ1-4; V: TRBV5-8; CDR3: CASSKSTDRNLNEKLFF; DNA: TGTGCCAGCAGCAAGTCAACCGACAGGAACCTTAATGAAAAACTGTTTTTT
D: NA; size: few; J: TRBJ2-5; V: TRBV27; CDR3: CASSTRTQETQYF; DNA: TGTGCCAGCAGTACGAGGACCCAAGAGACCCAGTACTTC
D: NA; size: NA; J: TRBJ2-7; V: TRBV13; CDR3: CASSLPGHYEQYF; DNA: TGTGCCAGCAGCTTACCCGGACACTACGAGCAGTACTTC